These 29 T cell receptor beta chains came from one sample sequenced in a study of blood T cell repertoires in COVID-19 (dated by TCRdb to 2020 to 2022). Library creation used the immunoSEQ multiplex PCR assay. TCRdb provides this immuneACCESS table in a form limited to in-frame rearrangements. Some clones are lacking; in checked studies, under half of them reflect an unresolved V gene, and why the rest are absent is not known. Present in this sample are 330,000 or so clones, more than 75% of which were seen just once. 2.5% to 3% of the sample comes from the top ten. Input material: PBMCs or T cells enriched from blood (not recorded which). The receptors come from a woman aged 30 to 39 who had recovered from COVID-19.

The chain employs TRBV11-2 and TRBJ1-2; tentative D call: TRBD1 (6 bases). CDR3 length: 13 amino acids. V was clipped by 5 bases and J by 2 bases, with 9 bases between them. Germline lookup yields CDR1 SGHAT and CDR2 FQNNGV. The CDR3 spells CASSKTGNYGYTF. The CDR3 nucleotides are TGTGCCAGCAGCAAAACAGGGAACTATGGCTACACCTTC.

The J gene is TRBJ2-3, the V gene TRBV4-2, with D perhaps matching TRBD1 (5 bases). The CDR3 loop spans 13 amino acids. V was pared by 3 bases and J by 5 bases, with 9 bases between. CDR1 and CDR2 from the germline V gene are LGHNA and YNFKEQ. Here the CDR3 reads CASSQDTLDTQYF. CDR3 nucleotide sequence: TGTGCCAGCAGCCAGGACACCCTAGATACGCAGTATTTT.

The rearrangement joins TRBV24-1 to TRBJ2-5, with 7 bases matching TRBD1. CDR1 and CDR2 (germline): KGHDR, SFDVKD. This CDR3 has 13 residues. J gave up 4 bases and V 2 bases, and 0 bases lay outside the gene matches. CDR3 sequence reads: CATSDSGGETQYF. The CDR3 DNA reads TGTGCCACCAGTGATTCAGGGGGAGAGACCCAGTACTTC.

This clone was seen just once. The genes are TRBV28 and TRBJ2-5, with D possibly matching TRBD2 (5 bases). Germline V CDR1 and CDR2: MDHEN, SYDVKM. There are 15 residues in the CDR3. V was pared by 5 bases and J by 4 bases, with 17 bases between. The CDR3 here is CASSPPGSLAETQYF. For the CDR3, the DNA is TGTGCCAGCAGTCCGCCGGGGTCCCTGGCAGAGACCCAGTACTTC.

The V and J genes are TRBV19 and TRBJ1-2; a possible D gene is TRBD1 (6 bases). The CDR3 spans 13 residues. V was shortened by 10 bases and J by 8 bases, with 20 bases between the two germline ends. The germline CDR1 and CDR2 sequences are LNHDA and SQIVND (reference sequence). The CDR3 region is CATRNTGLSGYTF. Written as DNA, the CDR3 is TGTGCCACAAGAAATACAGGGTTGTCCGGCTACACCTTC.

The chain links TRBV6-6 to TRBJ2-3; D unclear. The ends were cut back, 6 bases at V and 0 bases at J, with 10 bases in the middle. Germline V gives CDR1 MNHNY, CDR2 SVGAGI (reference sequence). The CDR3 length is 14 residues. CDR3 loop: CASRGTSSTDTQYF. The CDR3 coding sequence is TGTGCCAGCAGGGGCACCTCTAGCACAGATACGCAGTATTTT.

The chain couples TRBV27 to TRBJ2-3; 8 bases line up with TRBD2. The ends lost 10 bases at V and 2 bases at J; junction bases unmatched: 8. Germline CDR1 and CDR2: MNHEY and SMNVEV (reference sequence). The CDR3 runs 14 residues. CDR3 sequence (DNA): TGTGCCACCCAGCGGGGGTCCCCCACAGATACGCAGTATTTT. Translated: CATQRGSPTDTQYF.

The chain joins TRBV3-1 (or the pseudogene TRBV3-2) to TRBJ2-2, with D possibly being TRBD2 (6 bases). The CDR3 contains 16 residues. V lost 4 bases to trimming and J lost 2 bases, with 14 bases between them. CDR1 and CDR2 from the germline V gene are LGHDT and YNNKEL (reference sequence). The CDR3 protein is CASSRRGGLNTGELFF. DNA of the CDR3: TGTGCCAGCAGCCGCCGAGGAGGGCTAAACACCGGGGAGCTGTTTTTT.

V and J are TRBV29-1 and TRBJ2-7; 11 bases map to TRBD1. The J segment lost 5 bases and the V segment lost 7 bases, leaving 10 bases of the junction unmatched. Germline lookup yields CDR1 SQVTM and CDR2 ANQGSEA. The CDR3 length is 14 residues. CDR3: CSAGKDRGRNEQYF. CDR3 DNA: TGCAGCGCGGGGAAGGACAGGGGGCGAAACGAGCAGTACTTC.

The V gene is TRBV28, the J gene TRBJ1-1, with unresolved D. The V end was cut by 10 bases, the J end by 1 base, with 10 bases between. Germline V gene sequence: CDR1 MDHEN, CDR2 SYDVKM. CDR3 length: 12 residues. The CDR3 spells CATGSGNTEAFF. For the CDR3, the DNA is TGTGCCACCGGGAGTGGGAACACTGAAGCTTTCTTT.

This chain uses TRBV27 with TRBJ2-1; TRBD2 agrees at 10 bases. V shed 4 bases and J 6 bases; nucleotides not matched to a gene: 6. The CDR3 has 15 amino acids. CDR1 is MNHEY, CDR2 SMNVEV, per germline (reference sequence). The CDR3 region has the DNA TGTGCCAGCAGTTCCCTAGCGGGAGACTCCAATGAGCAGTTCTTC. This codes for CASSSLAGDSNEQFF.

The chain uses TRBV27 and TRBJ1-2, with 12 bases identical to TRBD1. Germline CDR1 reads MNHEY; CDR2 reads SMNVEV (reference sequence). The V gene end was trimmed by 1 base and the J gene end by 8 bases; junction bases not matched to a gene: 5. The CDR3 sequence is 15 residues long. CDR3 coding DNA: TGTGCCAGCAGTTTATTGGGACAGGGGGCGCGGGGCTACACCTTC. It specifies CASSLLGQGARGYTF.

Concerning this clone: The germline gene is not matched at one end of the junction; a read error may be the cause. The chain is built from TRBV7-7 and TRBJ2-5, with 13 bases lining up with TRBD2. The CDR3 is made up of 17 amino acids. Germline CDR1 reads SSHAT; CDR2 reads FNYEAQ (reference sequence). CDR3 protein: CASSPGLAGAGGETQYF. The CDR3 DNA reads as TGTGCTAGCAGTCCTGGACTAGCGGGAGCGGGTGGCGAGACCCAGTACTTC.

The chain combines TRBV5-1 with TRBJ1-1, with 7 bases aligning to TRBD1. V trimming: 2 bases; J trimming: 7 bases; junction bases outside the gene matches: 8. This CDR3 has 14 residues. Germline V gives CDR1 SGHRS, CDR2 YFSETQ. Here the CDR3 DNA reads TGCGCCAGCAGCTTCTCGACAGGGAGTGGTGAAGCTTTCTTT. This translates into CASSFSTGSGEAFF.

This clone was seen a few times. This rearrangement joins TRBV5-6 to TRBJ1-6; tentative D call: TRBD1 (5 bases). This CDR3 is built from 16 residues. CDR1 SGHDT and CDR2 YYEEEE come from the germline V gene. Trimming pared 4 bases from V and 10 bases from J, leaving 21 bases between. The CDR3 DNA reads as TGTGCCAGCAGCCCCCGACGGGGGACCGTTTTCTCACCCCTCCACTTT. It encodes CASSPRRGTVFSPLHF.

The chain links TRBV5-1 to TRBJ2-2; the D is unclear. The CDR3 contains 16 residues. The ends were cut back, 4 bases at V and 0 bases at J, with 13 bases in the middle. Per germline, CDR1 SGHRS and CDR2 YFSETQ. The CDR3 DNA is TGCGCCAGCAGCGAACTCTCGAGCGCGAACACCGGGGAGCTGTTTTTT. This encodes CASSELSSANTGELFF. The whole variable domain, filled in from reference TRBV5-1 and TRBJ2-2, reads KAGVTQTPRYLIKTRGQQVTLSCSPISGHRSVSWYQQTPGQGLQFLFEYFSETQRNKGNFPGRFSGRQFSNSRSEMNVSTLELGDSALYLCASSELSSANTGELFFGEGSRLTVL.

J is TRBJ2-1 and V is TRBV5-5, with 8 bases matching TRBD1. Germline CDR1 SGHKS, CDR2 YYEKEE (reference sequence). With V trimmed by 2 bases and J by 5 bases, 6 bases remained unmatched. The CDR3 contains 15 residues. The CDR3: CASSLTSDRDNEQFF. In DNA, the CDR3 is TGTGCCAGCAGCTTAACCTCGGACAGGGACAATGAGCAGTTCTTC.

This clone was detected once. The genes are TRBV4-1 and TRBJ2-1, with 13 bases that match TRBD2. Germline V gene lookup returns CDR1 MGHRA and CDR2 YSYEKL. This CDR3 contains 18 residues. The V segment lost 4 bases and the J segment 1 base; nucleotides outside the gene matches: 7. The CDR3 sequence is CASSPWTSGGGSYNEQFF. In DNA form, the CDR3 reads TGCGCCAGCAGCCCCTGGACTAGCGGGGGAGGGTCCTACAATGAGCAGTTCTTC.

This clone turned up a few times. The chain uses TRBV7-9 and TRBJ1-6; D gene ambiguous. The germline V and J ends were trimmed by 4 bases and 1 base, with 8 bases remaining between them. The CDR3 is made up of 15 amino acids. Germline loops: CDR1 SEHNR, CDR2 FQNEAQ (reference sequence). The CDR3, as DNA: TGTGCCAGCAGCTCCCCGGGATCCTATAATTCACCCCTCCACTTT. It specifies CASSSPGSYNSPLHF.

This sequence joins TRBV12-3 or TRBV12-4 and TRBJ2-7; D not certain. The CDR3 spans 12 residues. V was cut by 3 bases and J by 6 bases, with 9 bases left in between. CDR3 amino acids: CASSFPSREQYF. The CDR3 DNA follows: TGTGCCAGCAGTTTCCCCAGTCGCGAGCAGTACTTC.

The chain employs TRBV7-9 and TRBJ2-2; 15 bases match TRBD2. Germline loops: CDR1 SEHNR, CDR2 FQNEAQ (reference sequence). Trimming removed 5 bases from V and 6 bases from J; junction bases left unmatched: 4. The CDR3 has 16 residues. The CDR3 coding sequence is TGTGCCAGCAGCCCGTGGACTAGCGGGGGGGCCGGGGAGCTGTTTTTT. Its translation: CASSPWTSGGAGELFF.

The chain links TRBV2 to TRBJ1-5, with 10 bases aligning to TRBD1. This CDR3 comprises 14 residues. Trimming cost V 6 bases and J 5 bases; bases outside gene matches: 4. Per germline, CDR1 SNHLY and CDR2 FYNNEI. CDR3 sequence: CASSRGTGDQPQHF. For the CDR3, the DNA is TGTGCCAGCAGCCGGGGGACAGGGGATCAGCCCCAGCATTTT.

The genes are TRBV6-5 and TRBJ1-2; D unclear. The V end lost 7 bases, the J end lost 4 bases, and 10 bases lay between the germline ends. CDR3 length: 12 residues. Germline values: CDR1 MNHEY, CDR2 SVGAGI. This chain's CDR3 is CASTTTGYGYTF. CDR3 nucleotide sequence: TGTGCCAGCACCACTACGGGCTATGGCTACACCTTC.

This clone was recorded only once. The rearrangement joins TRBV3-1 (or the pseudogene TRBV3-2) to TRBJ1-6; D is uncertain. V was clipped by 5 bases and J by 4 bases, with 6 bases between them. Germline-derived CDR1 and CDR2 are LGHDT and YNNKEL (reference sequence). This CDR3 has 13 amino acids. In DNA, the CDR3 is TGTGCCAGCAGCTTACTATATAATTCACCCCTCCACTTT. Translating gives CASSLLYNSPLHF.

The V gene is TRBV4-1, the J gene TRBJ1-2, with D possibly TRBD1 on 6 matching bases. Germline values: CDR1 MGHRA, CDR2 YSYEKL. The V end was cut by 0 bases, the J end by 5 bases, with 10 bases between. CDR3 size: 14 residues. The CDR3 is CASSQEGARYGYTF. The CDR3, as DNA: TGCGCCAGCAGCCAAGAGGGGGCCCGATATGGCTACACCTTC.

Notes on this clone: The sample contains more than one DNA sequence encoding this CDR3. The chain carries TRBV19 and TRBJ1-5, with D possibly TRBD1 on 5 matching bases. The V end lost 3 bases, the J end lost 3 bases, and 9 bases lay between the germline ends. The germline CDR1 and CDR2 sequences are LNHDA and SQIVND (reference sequence). The CDR3 spans 14 residues. CDR3 protein: CASSIRDYNQPQHF. In DNA, the CDR3 is TGTGCCAGTAGTATCAGGGATTACAATCAGCCCCAGCATTTT.

V is TRBV5-4 and J is TRBJ2-5; 10 bases are shared with TRBD1. V lost 3 bases to trimming and J lost 5 bases; unmatched junction nucleotides: 10. Germline lookup yields CDR1 SGHNT and CDR2 YYREEE (reference sequence). The CDR3 contains 16 residues. CDR3 sequence: CASSSRSTGGWETQYF. The CDR3 DNA reads as TGTGCCAGCAGCTCCCGCTCGACAGGGGGCTGGGAGACCCAGTACTTC.

This clone has a handful of counts. V and J are TRBV9 and TRBJ2-2, with D perhaps matching TRBD1 (6 bases). The CDR3 contains 16 residues. The V end lost 3 bases, the J end lost 2 bases, and 14 bases lay between the germline ends. Germline loops: CDR1 SGDLS, CDR2 YYNGEE. This CDR3 is CASSDGQLSNTGELFF. CDR3 nucleotides: TGTGCCAGCAGCGACGGACAGCTATCAAACACCGGGGAGCTGTTTTTT. The variable domain in full, with the rest retrieved from reference TRBV9 and TRBJ2-2, is DSGVTQTPKHLITATGQRVTLRCSPRSGDLSVYWYQQSLDQGLQFLIQYYNGEERAKGNILERFSAQQFPDLHSELNLSSLELGDSALYFCASSDGQLSNTGELFFGEGSRLTVL.

The chain carries TRBV25-1 and TRBJ2-1, with D perhaps TRBD1 (7 bases). The CDR3 covers 14 residues. Per germline, CDR1 MGHDK and CDR2 SYGVNS. Trimming cost V 1 base and J 8 bases, with 12 bases left between them. The CDR3 nucleotides read TGTGCCAGCAGTGAATTTGGAGGGGGCGATGAGCAGTTCTTC. It is translated as CASSEFGGGDEQFF.